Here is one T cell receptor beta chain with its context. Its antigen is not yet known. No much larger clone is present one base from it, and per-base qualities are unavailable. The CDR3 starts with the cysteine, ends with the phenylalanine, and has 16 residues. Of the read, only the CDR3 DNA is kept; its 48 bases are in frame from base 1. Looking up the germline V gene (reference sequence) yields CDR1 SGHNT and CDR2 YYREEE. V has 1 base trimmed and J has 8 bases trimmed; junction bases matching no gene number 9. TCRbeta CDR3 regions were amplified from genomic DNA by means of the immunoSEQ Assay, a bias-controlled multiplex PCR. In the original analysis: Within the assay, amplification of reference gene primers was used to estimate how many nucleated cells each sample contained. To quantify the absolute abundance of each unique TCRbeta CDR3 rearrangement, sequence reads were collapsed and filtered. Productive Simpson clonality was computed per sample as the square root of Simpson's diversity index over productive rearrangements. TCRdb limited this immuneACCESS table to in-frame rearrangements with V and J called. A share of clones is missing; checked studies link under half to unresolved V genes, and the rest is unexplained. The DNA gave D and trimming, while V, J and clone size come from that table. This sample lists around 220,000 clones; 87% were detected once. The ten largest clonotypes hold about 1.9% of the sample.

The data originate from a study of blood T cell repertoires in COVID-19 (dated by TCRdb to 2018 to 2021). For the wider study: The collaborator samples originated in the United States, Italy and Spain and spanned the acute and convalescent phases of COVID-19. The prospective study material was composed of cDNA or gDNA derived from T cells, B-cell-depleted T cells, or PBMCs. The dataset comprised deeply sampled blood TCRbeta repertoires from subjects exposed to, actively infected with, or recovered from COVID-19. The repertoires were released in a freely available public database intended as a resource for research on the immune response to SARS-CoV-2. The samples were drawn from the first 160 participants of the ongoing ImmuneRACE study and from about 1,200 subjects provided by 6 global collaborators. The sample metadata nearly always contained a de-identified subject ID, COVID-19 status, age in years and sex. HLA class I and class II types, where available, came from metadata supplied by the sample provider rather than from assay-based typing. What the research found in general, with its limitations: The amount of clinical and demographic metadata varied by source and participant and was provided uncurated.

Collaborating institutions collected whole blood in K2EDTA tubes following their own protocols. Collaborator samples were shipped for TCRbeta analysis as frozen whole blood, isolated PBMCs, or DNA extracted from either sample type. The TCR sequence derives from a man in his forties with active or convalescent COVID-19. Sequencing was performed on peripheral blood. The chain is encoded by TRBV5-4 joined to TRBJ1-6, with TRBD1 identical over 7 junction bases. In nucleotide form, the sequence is TGTGCCAGCAGCTTGCCGAGACAGGGTAGGGATTCACCCCTCCACTTT. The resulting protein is CASSLPRQGRDSPLHF.